The present T cell receptor (beta chain) was sequenced within a study of blood T cell repertoires in COVID-19. Study-level background: COVID-19 samples collected from the United States, Italy and Spain covered acute and convalescent phases. PBMCs, B-cell-depleted T cells, or T cells were the source of the cDNA or gDNA that made up the material.

The CDR3 extends over 14 amino acids. The germline gives CDR1 SGHRS, CDR2 YFSETQ. V lost 2 bases and J lost 7; bases outside the gene matches: 5. As handled by the study authors: Estimated nucleated cell counts came from reference gene primer amplification. Profiled with immunoSEQ multiplex PCR; TCRdb holds only in-frame clones, not every one. The DNA was the basis for D and trimming; V, J and clone size are from that table. The sample lists 50,000 to 70,000 clones; 79% were seen once. This TCR was sampled from a man aged 60-69 years with acute or convalescent COVID-19. The chain carries TRBV5-1 and TRBJ2-7; 11 bases are a match to TRBD2. Sequencing was performed on peripheral blood. CDR3 sequence reads: CASSLLAGVREQYF. CDR3 DNA: TGCGCCAGCAGCTTACTAGCGGGAGTCCGGGAGCAGTACTTC.